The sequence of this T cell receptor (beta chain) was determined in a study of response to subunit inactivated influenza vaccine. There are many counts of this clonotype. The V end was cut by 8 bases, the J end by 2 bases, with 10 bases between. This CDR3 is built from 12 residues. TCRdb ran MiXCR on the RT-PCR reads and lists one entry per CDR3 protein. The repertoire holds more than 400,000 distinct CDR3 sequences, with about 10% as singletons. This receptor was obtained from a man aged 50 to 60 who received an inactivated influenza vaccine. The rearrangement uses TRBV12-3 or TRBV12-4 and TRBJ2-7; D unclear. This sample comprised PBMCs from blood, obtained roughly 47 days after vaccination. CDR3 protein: CASGVGTYEQYF. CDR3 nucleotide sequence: TGTGCCAGCGGTGTGGGCACCTACGAGCAGTACTTC.